Listed below are T cell receptor beta chains from one sample, sequenced in a study of blood T cell repertoires in COVID-19. Profiled with immunoSEQ multiplex PCR; TCRdb holds only in-frame clones, not every one. The data hold 70,000 to 95,000 clones, with approximately 78% observed a single time. Sequencing was carried out using peripheral blood. Receptors originate from a human donor in a cohort sampled during active COVID-19. The CDR3 runs from the conserved cysteine through the conserved F or W. The order of the fields is clone size, V gene, J gene, D gene, CDR3 protein, CDR3 DNA. The D gene is left open where the match is weak. Rows give clone size only sometimes, using once, few, many, or a class for an expanded clone.

clone size: once; V gene: TRBV18; J gene: TRBJ1-5; D gene: TRBD1; CDR3 protein: CASSRDRGNQPQHF; CDR3 DNA: TGTGCCAGCTCCCGGGACAGGGGCAATCAGCCCCAGCATTTT
clone size: -; V gene: TRBV24-1; J gene: TRBJ1-5; D gene: TRBD1; CDR3 protein: CATGQGRRGNQPQHF; CDR3 DNA: TGTGCCACCGGACAGGGGCGGAGGGGCAATCAGCCCCAGCATTTT
clone size: few; V gene: TRBV3-1/TRBV3-2; J gene: TRBJ2-2; D gene: -; CDR3 protein: CAGGTANGELFF; CDR3 DNA: TGTGCCGGGGGGACCGCGAACGGGGAGCTGTTTTTT
clone size: -; V gene: TRBV7-6; J gene: TRBJ2-5; D gene: TRBD2; CDR3 protein: CASSLALAGGQETQYF; CDR3 DNA: TGTGCCAGCAGCTTAGCGCTGGCGGGGGGCCAAGAGACCCAGTACTTC
clone size: many; V gene: TRBV6-4; J gene: TRBJ1-6; D gene: TRBD1; CDR3 protein: CASSEGQGNSPLHF; CDR3 DNA: TGTGCCAGCAGTGAGGGACAGGGTAATTCACCCCTCCACTTT
clone size: -; V gene: TRBV7-9; J gene: TRBJ2-5; D gene: -; CDR3 protein: CASFQGLALQETQYF; CDR3 DNA: TGTGCCAGCTTCCAGGGGTTGGCCCTACAAGAGACCCAGTACTTC
clone size: -; V gene: TRBV4-1; J gene: TRBJ2-5; D gene: TRBD2; CDR3 protein: CASSQLASSGGPGETQYF; CDR3 DNA: TGCGCCAGCAGCCAATTGGCTAGTAGCGGGGGCCCGGGAGAGACCCAGTACTTC
clone size: -; V gene: TRBV9; J gene: TRBJ1-1; D gene: -; CDR3 protein: CASSALFSSGYGAEAFF; CDR3 DNA: TGTGCCAGCAGCGCTTTATTCTCGTCAGGGTATGGAGCTGAAGCTTTCTTT
clone size: -; V gene: TRBV5-6; J gene: TRBJ2-3; D gene: TRBD2; CDR3 protein: CASSLLGLAVLDTQYF; CDR3 DNA: TGTGCCAGCAGCTTGCTGGGACTAGCGGTTCTGGATACGCAGTATTTT
clone size: -; V gene: TRBV10-3; J gene: TRBJ1-1; D gene: -; CDR3 protein: CATTRDNLNTEAFF; CDR3 DNA: TGTGCCACCACCCGGGACAACTTGAACACTGAAGCTTTCTTT
clone size: -; V gene: TRBV5-5; J gene: TRBJ1-2; D gene: TRBD1; CDR3 protein: CASRPGQGNYGYTF; CDR3 DNA: TGTGCCAGCAGGCCGGGACAGGGGAACTATGGCTACACCTTC
clone size: -; V gene: TRBV11-2; J gene: TRBJ2-7; D gene: TRBD2; CDR3 protein: CASRRLAGYEQYF; CDR3 DNA: TGTGCCAGCAGAAGACTAGCGGGTTACGAGCAGTACTTC
clone size: once; V gene: TRBV19; J gene: TRBJ1-5; D gene: -; CDR3 protein: CASRWANSNQPQHF; CDR3 DNA: TGTGCCAGTAGATGGGCGAATAGCAATCAGCCCCAGCATTTT
clone size: -; V gene: TRBV7-8; J gene: TRBJ2-1; D gene: -; CDR3 protein: CASSLLARASSYNEQFF; CDR3 DNA: TGTGCCAGCAGCTTATTAGCCAGGGCAAGCTCCTACAATGAGCAGTTCTTC
clone size: -; V gene: TRBV9; J gene: TRBJ2-7; D gene: TRBD2; CDR3 protein: CASSPFSGGPYEQYF; CDR3 DNA: TGTGCCAGCAGCCCGTTTAGCGGGGGTCCCTACGAGCAGTACTTC
clone size: -; V gene: TRBV5-6; J gene: TRBJ1-5; D gene: -; CDR3 protein: CASSLKRGLSNQPQHF; CDR3 DNA: TGTGCCAGCAGCTTGAAGCGGGGGCTAAGCAATCAGCCCCAGCATTTT
clone size: few; V gene: TRBV4-1; J gene: TRBJ1-6; D gene: -; CDR3 protein: CASRTDRDYNSPLHF; CDR3 DNA: TGCGCCAGCAGAACAGACAGAGATTATAATTCACCCCTCCACTTT
clone size: -; V gene: TRBV6-5; J gene: TRBJ2-1; D gene: TRBD2; CDR3 protein: CASNPGGADYNEQFF; CDR3 DNA: TGTGCCAGCAACCCCGGGGGGGCGGATTACAATGAGCAGTTCTTC
clone size: -; V gene: TRBV7-3; J gene: TRBJ1-1; D gene: TRBD1; CDR3 protein: CASSSRTGGPGEAFF; CDR3 DNA: TGTGCCAGCAGCTCCCGGACAGGGGGACCCGGTGAAGCTTTCTTT
clone size: -; V gene: TRBV6-1; J gene: TRBJ2-6; D gene: TRBD1; CDR3 protein: CASSGGTGTYSGANVLTF; CDR3 DNA: TGTGCCAGCAGTGGGGGGACAGGGACTTACTCTGGGGCCAACGTCCTGACTTTC
clone size: -; V gene: TRBV6-5; J gene: TRBJ1-4; D gene: -; CDR3 protein: CASRQAVGGFEKLFF; CDR3 DNA: TGTGCCAGCAGACAGGCCGTGGGGGGGTTTGAAAAACTGTTTTTT
clone size: -; V gene: TRBV3-1/TRBV3-2; J gene: TRBJ2-3; D gene: -; CDR3 protein: CASSPARGRAGTDTQYF; CDR3 DNA: TGTGCCAGCAGCCCCGCCAGGGGTAGGGCCGGCACAGATACGCAGTATTTT
clone size: -; V gene: TRBV9; J gene: TRBJ2-5; D gene: TRBD2; CDR3 protein: CASSVAQASGIQETQYF; CDR3 DNA: TGTGCCAGCAGCGTAGCTCAAGCTAGCGGGATACAAGAGACCCAGTACTTC
clone size: -; V gene: TRBV6-1; J gene: TRBJ1-4; D gene: TRBD1; CDR3 protein: CASSESGTDSEKLFF; CDR3 DNA: TGTGCCAGCAGTGAATCGGGGACAGATAGTGAAAAACTGTTTTTT
clone size: -; V gene: TRBV6-5; J gene: TRBJ2-7; D gene: -; CDR3 protein: CASSYSRFSDQYF; CDR3 DNA: TGTGCCAGCAGTTACTCACGGTTTAGTGATCAGTACTTC
clone size: -; V gene: TRBV30; J gene: TRBJ1-6; D gene: -; CDR3 protein: CAWSRDSSYNSPLHF; CDR3 DNA: TGTGCCTGGAGTAGGGACTCCTCCTATAATTCACCCCTCCACTTT
clone size: -; V gene: TRBV5-1; J gene: TRBJ1-4; D gene: -; CDR3 protein: CASSLFPGATNEKLFF; CDR3 DNA: TGCGCCAGCAGCTTGTTTCCGGGGGCAACTAATGAAAAACTGTTTTTT
clone size: once; V gene: TRBV7-2; J gene: TRBJ2-3; D gene: -; CDR3 protein: CASSLSSNTDTQYF; CDR3 DNA: TGTGCCAGCAGCCTCAGTTCGAACACAGATACGCAGTATTTT
clone size: -; V gene: TRBV7-2; J gene: TRBJ1-1; D gene: -; CDR3 protein: CASRQLTTNTEAFF; CDR3 DNA: TGTGCCAGCAGGCAACTCACCACGAACACTGAAGCTTTCTTT
clone size: -; V gene: TRBV5-1; J gene: TRBJ2-6; D gene: -; CDR3 protein: CASSARQAGANVLTF; CDR3 DNA: TGCGCCAGCAGCGCCCGACAAGCTGGGGCCAACGTCCTGACTTTC
clone size: -; V gene: TRBV6-2/TRBV6-3; J gene: TRBJ2-7; D gene: TRBD2; CDR3 protein: CASSYSGGPYEQYF; CDR3 DNA: TGTGCCAGCAGTTATAGCGGGGGCCCCTACGAGCAGTACTTC
clone size: -; V gene: TRBV5-1; J gene: TRBJ1-2; D gene: TRBD1; CDR3 protein: CASSSGQGGVGYTF; CDR3 DNA: TGCGCCAGCAGCTCCGGACAGGGAGGCGTCGGCTACACCTTC
clone size: -; V gene: TRBV9; J gene: TRBJ2-3; D gene: TRBD2; CDR3 protein: CASSVESGGALGTQYF; CDR3 DNA: TGTGCCAGCAGCGTAGAGAGCGGGGGGGCCTTAGGGACGCAGTATTTT
clone size: -; V gene: TRBV19; J gene: TRBJ1-2; D gene: -; CDR3 protein: CASRVVGPGGYTF; CDR3 DNA: TGTGCCAGTAGAGTGGTGGGGCCTGGGGGCTACACCTTC
clone size: -; V gene: TRBV7-3; J gene: TRBJ2-3; D gene: TRBD2; CDR3 protein: CASSLGLAGDTQYF; CDR3 DNA: TGTGCCAGCAGCTTAGGCCTAGCGGGGGATACGCAGTATTTT
clone size: -; V gene: TRBV7-9; J gene: TRBJ2-7; D gene: -; CDR3 protein: CASSDGERNSYEQYF; CDR3 DNA: TGTGCCAGCAGCGATGGGGAGCGGAACTCCTACGAGCAGTACTTC
clone size: few; V gene: TRBV18; J gene: TRBJ2-7; D gene: -; CDR3 protein: CASSPPSTGPGYEQYF; CDR3 DNA: TGTGCCAGCTCACCACCTTCGACAGGACCGGGCTACGAGCAGTACTTC
clone size: -; V gene: TRBV5-1; J gene: TRBJ1-3; D gene: TRBD1; CDR3 protein: CASSLRTGGSGNTIYF; CDR3 DNA: TGCGCCAGCAGCTTGCGGACAGGGGGCTCTGGAAACACCATATATTTT
clone size: -; V gene: TRBV7-9; J gene: TRBJ2-4; D gene: TRBD1; CDR3 protein: CASSGSLSDRGNNIQYF; CDR3 DNA: TGTGCCAGCAGCGGATCTCTATCGGACAGGGGAAACAACATTCAGTACTTC
clone size: once; V gene: TRBV7-2; J gene: TRBJ2-7; D gene: TRBD2; CDR3 protein: CASSSGLAGGLEQYF; CDR3 DNA: TGTGCCAGCAGCTCGGGACTAGCGGGGGGGCTCGAGCAGTACTTC